This T cell receptor (beta chain) stems from a study of blood T cell repertoires in COVID-19. This clone came up once. The germline V gene encodes CDR1 SGDLS and CDR2 YYNGEE. CDR3 size: 16 residues. The ends lost 5 bases at V and 3 bases at J; junction bases unmatched: 12. The assay was immunoSEQ multiplex PCR, and TCRdb's table has in-frame clones only and misses some. Of some 380,000 clones in the sample, roughly 89% were seen once. The chain has TRBV9 and TRBJ1-1; 8 bases align to TRBD1. This receptor was obtained from a man aged 18 to 35 with active or convalescent COVID-19. Specimen: peripheral blood. The CDR3 region is CASSIGQGVGYTEAFF. Here the CDR3 DNA reads TGTGCCAGCAGTATTGGACAGGGAGTCGGGTACACTGAAGCTTTCTTT.